One sample yielded the 15 T cell receptor beta chains listed below, sequenced in a study of cytomegalovirus exposure and HLA in healthy donors. Use of 60 Vbeta and 13 Jbeta primers characterized the PCR. Assay used: immunoSEQ multiplex PCR; TCRdb lists only in-frame clones, some missing. Here the sample spans 200,000 or so clones, roughly 87% being singletons. Sequenced input: PBMCs. The receptors were sampled from a girl in the first two years of life in good health and CMV-seronegative.

The chain joins TRBV5-1 to TRBJ2-4, with unresolved D. Trimming removed 3 bases at V and 0 bases at J, with 19 bases between. The CDR3 extends over 18 amino acids. Germline CDR1 is SGHRS and CDR2 is YFSETQ. As DNA, the CDR3 is TGCGCCAGCAGCTCCCCACCGTGGTCCGACTTAGCCAAAAACATTCAGTACTTC. This sequence encodes CASSSPPWSDLAKNIQYF.

This sequence joins TRBV14 and TRBJ1-1, with TRBD1 identical over 7 bases. V lost 2 bases, J lost 8 bases, and 2 bases stayed unmatched. Germline loops: CDR1 SGHDN, CDR2 FVKESK. This CDR3 comprises 12 residues. CDR3 amino acids: CASSQQGEEAFF. In DNA, the CDR3 is TGTGCCAGCAGCCAACAGGGGGAGGAAGCTTTCTTT.

The V gene is TRBV19, the J gene TRBJ1-2; 8 nucleotides line up with TRBD1. CDR1 is LNHDA, CDR2 SQIVND, per germline (reference sequence). This CDR3 region has 16 residues. With V trimmed by 4 bases and J by 3 bases, 10 bases remained unmatched. The CDR3: CASSTPDRGGHYGYTF. Here the CDR3 DNA reads TGTGCCAGTAGTACCCCCGACAGGGGTGGGCACTATGGCTACACCTTC.

This clone is a singleton in its sample. V and J are TRBV9 and TRBJ2-1, with 7 bases lining up with TRBD2. The CDR3 is made up of 15 amino acids. J gave up 3 bases and V 0 bases, and 3 bases lay outside the gene matches. In germline, CDR1 is SGDLS, CDR2 YYNGEE. This chain's CDR3 is CASSVGLADYNEQFF. DNA of the CDR3: TGTGCCAGCAGCGTAGGACTAGCCGACTACAATGAGCAGTTCTTC.

The rearrangement links TRBV25-1 to TRBJ2-1, with a tentative D call TRBD1 (6 bases). The germline gives CDR1 MGHDK, CDR2 SYGVNS. The CDR3 has 18 amino acids. V was pared by 11 bases and J by 5 bases, with 31 bases between. CDR3 sequence reads: CAESPAVKSGQLNNEQFF. CDR3 in DNA: TGTGCCGAGTCCCCCGCCGTCAAATCTGGACAGTTGAACAATGAGCAGTTCTTC.

V is TRBV4-1 and J is TRBJ2-7; 12 bases fit TRBD2. V shed 4 bases, J shed 0 bases, and the junction held 1 base outside the gene matches. Germline CDR1 MGHRA, CDR2 YSYEKL. The CDR3 totals 15 residues. The CDR3 nucleotides are TGCGCCAGCAGCCGACTAGCGGGGGTCTCCTACGAGCAGTACTTC. Protein sequence: CASSRLAGVSYEQYF.

This sequence joins TRBV7-2 and TRBJ2-5, with 7 nucleotides matching TRBD2. Looked up from germline, CDR1 is SGHTA and CDR2 is FQGNSA. The junction had 6 bases not matched to a gene; V was cut back by 1 base and J by 7 bases. The CDR3 sequence is 14 residues long. The DNA for the CDR3 is TGTGCCAGCAGCTTAGGTACTAGCGTCGGGACCCAGTACTTC. This encodes CASSLGTSVGTQYF.

The chain employs TRBV7-9 and TRBJ2-3; tentatively, D is TRBD1 (6 bases). The V end lost 0 bases, the J end lost 2 bases, and 12 bases lay between the germline ends. CDR3 length equals 16 residues. CDR1 and CDR2 (germline): SEHNR, FQNEAQ (reference sequence). CDR3: CASSLAPRGDTDTQYF. CDR3 DNA: TGTGCCAGCAGCTTAGCTCCCAGGGGAGACACAGATACGCAGTATTTT.

The genes are TRBV10-1 and TRBJ2-1; TRBD2 might be the D (5 bases). Germline V CDR1 and CDR2: WNHNN, SYGVQD (reference sequence). This CDR3 region has 12 residues. V lost 8 bases, J lost 0 bases, and 5 bases lay in between. CDR3 nucleotides: TGCGCCAGCGGGAGCTCCTACAATGAGCAGTTCTTC. Translation: CASGSSYNEQFF.

V and J are TRBV30 and TRBJ1-5, with no clear D. V lost 3 bases and J lost 0, with 3 bases in between. The CDR3 covers 12 residues. CDR1 GTSNPN and CDR2 SVGIG come from the germline V gene (reference sequence). The CDR3 DNA follows: TGTGCCTGGAGCGTTAGCAATCAGCCCCAGCATTTT. Protein product: CAWSVSNQPQHF.

This clone was recorded once. The chain combines TRBV9 with TRBJ2-1; 11 nucleotides align to TRBD2. From germline, CDR1 is SGDLS and CDR2 YYNGEE. The CDR3 spans 15 residues. Trimming removed 4 bases from V and 5 bases from J; junction bases left unmatched: 5. CDR3 in amino acids: CASSRLAGGNNEQFF. The CDR3 nucleotides read TGTGCCAGCAGCCGCCTAGCGGGAGGAAACAATGAGCAGTTCTTC.

The chain couples TRBV19 to TRBJ1-5; TRBD1 aligns across 10 bases. The CDR3 totals 15 residues. Losses at the gene ends were 3 bases for V and 4 bases for J; bases not matched to a gene: 3. Germline lookup yields CDR1 LNHDA and CDR2 SQIVND (reference sequence). Here the CDR3 reads CASSIMGQGNQPQHF. The DNA of the CDR3 is TGTGCCAGTAGTATTATGGGACAGGGGAATCAGCCCCAGCATTTT.

There are a few counts of this clone. The V call is TRBV9, the J call TRBJ1-1, with unresolved D. The CDR3 runs to 15 residues. V lost 2 bases and J 2 bases, leaving 13 bases between the germline ends. Germline CDR1 reads SGDLS; CDR2 reads YYNGEE. This chain's CDR3 is CASSVLERANTEAFF. CDR3 nucleotide sequence: TGTGCCAGCAGCGTTTTGGAGCGGGCCAACACTGAAGCTTTCTTT.

The gene calls are TRBV7-9 and TRBJ2-7; TRBD1 agrees at 7 bases. CDR1 and CDR2 from the germline V gene are SEHNR and FQNEAQ (reference sequence). J gave up 2 bases and V 5 bases, and 9 bases lay outside the gene matches. The length of the CDR3 is 15 residues. The CDR3 loop is CASSPFRQGAYEQYF. CDR3 DNA sequence: TGTGCCAGCAGCCCGTTCAGACAGGGCGCCTACGAGCAGTACTTC.

V gene TRBV19 combines with J gene TRBJ2-1, with 11 bases fitting TRBD2. Germline V gene sequence: CDR1 LNHDA, CDR2 SQIVND (reference sequence). The CDR3 spans 14 residues. The V and J ends lost 6 bases and 9 bases, in that order; junction bases with no gene match: 7. The CDR3 coding sequence is TGTGCCAGTAGCGCTACTAGCGGGGGAAGTGAGCAGTTCTTC. Protein: CASSATSGGSEQFF.